One and the same sample provided the 2 T cell receptor beta chains below, sequenced in a study of blood T cell repertoires in COVID-19. The protocol was immunoSEQ multiplex PCR, while the TCRdb copy is restricted to in-frame clones and leaves out a portion. The sample has some 230,000 clones, around 83% seen once. Source material: PBMCs or T cells enriched from blood (not recorded which). The receptors stem from a woman between 35 and 50 years old with acute COVID-19.

This clone was counted a single time. This chain uses TRBV27 with TRBJ1-2; TRBD1 aligns across 9 bases. Germline CDR1 MNHEY, CDR2 SMNVEV (reference sequence). This CDR3 has 15 amino acids. J lost 5 bases, V lost 4 bases, and 8 bases had no gene match. CDR3 loop: CASSSTTGGLYGYTF. In nucleotides, the CDR3 is TGTGCCAGCAGTTCAACGACAGGGGGTCTTTATGGCTACACCTTC.

V is TRBV29-1 and J is TRBJ2-7; 12 positions match TRBD1. CDR1 SQVTM and CDR2 ANQGSEA come from the germline V gene. Unmatched junction bases numbered 12, after V lost 6 bases and J lost 6 bases. The CDR3 is 15 residues long. CDR3 DNA: TGCAGCGTGACGGAACCGGGACAGGGGGCGAGCGAGCAGTACTTC. Protein sequence: CSVTEPGQGASEQYF.